This is a list of T cell receptor beta chains from one sample in a study of T-cell memory formation after mild COVID-19. TCRdb analysed the 5' RACE reads with MiXCR anew, one entry per CDR3 protein. The sample includes about 430,000 distinct CDR3 sequences, around 17% of them seen just once. The material sequenced was PBMCs or a T cell subset sorted from them (not recorded which). The source of these receptors is a young man who had mild COVID-19 (a few samples of this study predate the infection). Cell type and time point are not known. Each CDR3 is given without its conserved first and last residue.

CDR3aa: ASSEDSGAGNEQF
j_gene: TRBJ2-1
v_gene: TRBV7-9

CDR3aa: SAGQGADGYGYT
j_gene: TRBJ1-2
v_gene: TRBV20-1

CDR3aa: ASSFQPEPNYGYT
j_gene: TRBJ1-2
v_gene: TRBV11-2

CDR3aa: ASSSDSPYGYT
j_gene: TRBJ1-2
v_gene: TRBV7-9

CDR3aa: ASSQARGRTGELF
j_gene: TRBJ2-2
v_gene: TRBV3-1

CDR3aa: ASSLGFLTYNEQF
j_gene: TRBJ2-1
v_gene: TRBV7-2

CDR3aa: ATLSGTASTDTQY
j_gene: TRBJ2-3
v_gene: TRBV28

CDR3aa: ASSTRALRGGYT
j_gene: TRBJ1-2
v_gene: TRBV9

CDR3aa: ASSSNRDSGSQPQH
j_gene: TRBJ1-5
v_gene: TRBV7-9

CDR3aa: SARRPGDEQF
j_gene: TRBJ2-1
v_gene: TRBV20-1

CDR3aa: AISGDHNEQF
j_gene: TRBJ2-1
v_gene: TRBV10-3

CDR3aa: ASSPGYYEGYT
j_gene: TRBJ1-2
v_gene: TRBV18

CDR3aa: ASSQEEQGAYEQY
j_gene: TRBJ2-7
v_gene: TRBV4-1

CDR3aa: ATSRGNSLNTEAF
j_gene: TRBJ1-1
v_gene: TRBV15

CDR3aa: ASSPHQQGRGSEAF
j_gene: TRBJ1-1
v_gene: TRBV6-2/TRBV6-3

CDR3aa: ASSSSGLGEQF
j_gene: TRBJ2-1
v_gene: TRBV7-9

CDR3aa: ASRDSWANGYT
j_gene: TRBJ1-2
v_gene: TRBV6-5

CDR3aa: ASRPAGETQY
j_gene: TRBJ2-5
v_gene: TRBV7-9

CDR3aa: ASSLAETDTQY
j_gene: TRBJ2-3
v_gene: TRBV7-2

CDR3aa: ASSSPREINQPQH
j_gene: TRBJ1-5
v_gene: TRBV6-2/TRBV6-3

CDR3aa: ASSLDGGAYTGELF
j_gene: TRBJ2-2
v_gene: TRBV7-2

CDR3aa: ASSQDPGGARNTQY
j_gene: TRBJ2-3
v_gene: TRBV3-1

CDR3aa: ASRTTGTGANEQF
j_gene: TRBJ2-1
v_gene: TRBV9

CDR3aa: AISPGTGFGRTGELF
j_gene: TRBJ2-2
v_gene: TRBV10-3

CDR3aa: SANRDRDNIQY
j_gene: TRBJ2-4
v_gene: TRBV20-1

CDR3aa: ASSLDGHRMYGYT
j_gene: TRBJ1-2
v_gene: TRBV7-9

CDR3aa: ASSVVAGELF
j_gene: TRBJ2-2
v_gene: TRBV9

CDR3aa: ASSRPGGSTEAF
j_gene: TRBJ1-1
v_gene: TRBV11-2

CDR3aa: SATQGAETEAF
j_gene: TRBJ1-1
v_gene: TRBV20-1

CDR3aa: ATSRDRNEDTQY
j_gene: TRBJ2-3
v_gene: TRBV15

CDR3aa: SASGGWTDTQY
j_gene: TRBJ2-3
v_gene: TRBV20-1

CDR3aa: SARPQGSGNTIY
j_gene: TRBJ1-3
v_gene: TRBV20-1

CDR3aa: ASSLAQGLNTEAF
j_gene: TRBJ1-1
v_gene: TRBV5-1

CDR3aa: SATQGAGKTQY
j_gene: TRBJ2-5
v_gene: TRBV29-1

CDR3aa: SARDSAGATYEQY
j_gene: TRBJ2-7
v_gene: TRBV20-1

CDR3aa: ASSFNDRNYGYT
j_gene: TRBJ1-2
v_gene: TRBV7-9

CDR3aa: ATSDPTGTDTQY
j_gene: TRBJ2-3
v_gene: TRBV24-1

CDR3aa: ASSLGARGGETQY
j_gene: TRBJ2-5
v_gene: TRBV11-2

CDR3aa: ASSFVGTPYEQY
j_gene: TRBJ2-7
v_gene: TRBV5-4

CDR3aa: ASSGNTIY
j_gene: TRBJ1-3
v_gene: TRBV12-3/TRBV12-4